This T cell receptor (beta chain) originates from a study of regulatory T cells in long-lasting Graves disease. Study in general: Antithyroid drugs had been given to newly diagnosed Graves' patients for under 3 months. Study results and caveats: Persistent Graves' patients showed reduced TCR diversity versus newly diagnosed patients. TRBV28 was favored in persistent disease, as were TRBJ1-2 and TRBJ2-5. Patients with persistent disease shared 2,500 to 3,500 public clonotypes, outpacing the roughly 870 shared by new patients.

Researchers made TCR beta libraries by using iRepertoire HTBI primers and running Arm-PCR on CDR3 regions. TCRdb reanalysed the multiplex PCR reads using MiXCR and keeps one entry per CDR3 protein. This sample has approximately 400,000 distinct CDR3 sequences, with 15% to 19% found just once. This clonotype was recorded a few times. Its target is not known. The CDR3 contains 15 residues. The germline gives CDR1 SEHNR, CDR2 FQNEAQ (reference sequence). Trimming took 5 bases from V and 6 from J; bases not matched to a gene: 4. Noted time point: newly diagnosed GD, antithyroid drugs for less than 3 months. RNA isolated from PBMCs was used to make the TCR library.

The chain uses TRBV7-9 and TRBJ1-4; 12 nucleotides line up with TRBD1. This specimen consisted of peripheral blood mononuclear cells (PBMCs), obtained at new diagnosis, from a patient treated with antithyroid drugs. This sequence was found in a female donor with Graves disease. The CDR3 reads CASSLGDRGHEKLFF. The CDR3 coding sequence is TGTGCCAGCAGCCTAGGGGACAGGGGGCATGAAAAACTGTTTTTT.